The 20 T cell receptor beta chains reported below all come from one sample, sequenced in a study of beta chain features in type 1 diabetes. General observations from the study: When Type 1 diabetes patients were examined, their TCRB CDR3s proved moderately but significantly shorter in all four CD4+ subsets.

All of the isolated RNA was reverse transcribed, so expressed TCRB transcripts were sequenced. Sequencing was performed with immunoSEQ multiplex PCR; in TCRdb, only in-frame clones are kept and a portion is missing. The data hold over 200,000 clones, with about a tenth observed a single time. These receptors' antigens are unknown. The specimen was naive CD4+ T cells from blood. The receptors stem from a man aged 25 to 40 with type 1 diabetes.

This clone occurred a few times. V is TRBV18 and J is TRBJ2-7; 11 bases fit TRBD2. The CDR3 spans 15 residues. Germline loops: CDR1 KGHSH, CDR2 LQKENI. J gave up 2 bases and V 4 bases, and 4 bases lay outside the gene matches. The CDR3 sequence is CASSLGTSGTYEQYF. Written as DNA, the CDR3 is TGTGCCAGCTCACTAGGGACTAGCGGAACCTACGAGCAGTACTTC.

The chain joins TRBV5-1 to TRBJ1-2, with D unclear. The CDR3 loop spans 14 amino acids. Germline V gene lookup returns CDR1 SGHRS and CDR2 YFSETQ. The V gene lost 1 base and the J gene lost 1 base, with 8 bases spanning the gap. CDR3 sequence (DNA): TGCGCCAGCAGCTTGAGTCAGGTTAACTATGGCTACACCTTC. It translates to CASSLSQVNYGYTF.

For this clone: In the same sample, other DNA sequences code for this CDR3. The chain carries TRBV5-1 and TRBJ1-1; TRBD1 might be the D (5 bases). Germline V CDR1 and CDR2: SGHRS, YFSETQ. V was clipped by 2 bases and J by 5 bases, with 10 bases between them. CDR3 size: 13 residues. This CDR3 reads CASSLAGRTEAFF. The CDR3 DNA reads TGCGCCAGCAGCTTAGCAGGGCGGACTGAAGCTTTCTTT.

This clone was seen only a few times. This chain joins TRBV6-5 and TRBJ2-4, with a weak D call TRBD1 (6 bases). This CDR3 region has 16 residues. V lost 2 bases to trimming and J lost 0 bases, with 11 bases between them. Germline lookup yields CDR1 MNHEY and CDR2 SVGAGI. CDR3 residues: CASSYGQSLAKNIQYF. The CDR3, as DNA: TGTGCCAGCAGTTACGGACAGAGCCTAGCCAAAAACATTCAGTACTTC.

The chain employs TRBV5-1 and TRBJ1-2, with TRBD1 matching 9 bases. The CDR3 has 13 residues. The V and J ends lost 4 bases and 8 bases, in that order; junction bases with no gene match: 6. Germline V gene data show CDR1 as SGHRS and CDR2 as YFSETQ. This chain's CDR3 is CASSGQGISGYTF. The CDR3 bases are TGCGCCAGCAGCGGACAGGGGATAAGCGGCTACACCTTC.

The V gene is TRBV7-9, the J gene TRBJ2-2; 12 nucleotides align to TRBD2. CDR3 length: 17 residues. CDR1 is SEHNR, CDR2 FQNEAQ, per germline (reference sequence). The J segment lost 0 bases and the V segment lost 6 bases, leaving 5 bases of the junction unmatched. This CDR3 reads CASRGLAGPSNTGELFF. The DNA of the CDR3 is TGTGCCAGCAGAGGACTAGCGGGACCTTCGAACACCGGGGAGCTGTTTTTT. Full variable domain (missing parts from reference TRBV7-9 and TRBJ2-2): DTGVSQNPRHKITKRGQNVTFRCDPISEHNRLYWYRQTLGQGPEFLTYFQNEAQLEKSRLLSDRFSAERPKGSFSTLEIQRTEQGDSAMYLCASRGLAGPSNTGELFFGEGSRLTVL.

This chain links TRBV5-1 with TRBJ2-3; D possibly corresponds to TRBD2 (5 bases). The CDR3 runs 17 residues. The V end lost 2 bases, the J end lost 4 bases, and 20 bases lay between the germline ends. Germline V gene lookup returns CDR1 SGHRS and CDR2 YFSETQ. The CDR3 sequence is CASSFPRSGGEADTQYF. CDR3 in DNA: TGCGCCAGCAGCTTCCCACGAAGCGGCGGAGAGGCAGATACGCAGTATTTT.

The table lists this clone with a few counts. The chain has TRBV4-1 and TRBJ2-1; TRBD1 might be the D (6 bases). This CDR3 is 16 amino acids long. The V gene lost 6 bases and the J gene lost 0 bases, with 15 bases spanning the gap. The germline V gene has CDR1 MGHRA and CDR2 YSYEKL. CDR3 in DNA: TGCGCCAGCAGTGCGACAGGCGTCGTCTCCTACAATGAGCAGTTCTTC. Its protein product is CASSATGVVSYNEQFF.

The chain carries TRBV18 and TRBJ2-4, with TRBD2 matching over 7 bases. The CDR3 is 17 residues long. CDR1 and CDR2 from the germline V gene are KGHSH and LQKENI. The V gene end was trimmed by 0 bases and the J gene end by 2 bases; junction bases not matched to a gene: 7. CDR3 sequence: CASSPPVKRGSKNIQYF. The CDR3 DNA reads TGTGCCAGCTCACCACCGGTCAAGCGGGGATCCAAAAACATTCAGTACTTC.

There are a few counts of this clone. J is TRBJ2-2 and V is TRBV5-6, with D perhaps matching TRBD1 (6 bases). There are 16 residues in the CDR3. Germline CDR1 reads SGHDT; CDR2 reads YYEEEE. The ends were cut back, 2 bases at V and 3 bases at J, with 14 bases in the middle. CDR3 coding DNA: TGTGCCAGCAGCTTTGATCTGGGGGCGTACACCGGGGAGCTGTTTTTT. Residues: CASSFDLGAYTGELFF.

This clone turned up a few times. V usage is TRBV7-2 and J usage is TRBJ2-7; D possibly corresponds to TRBD1 (5 bases). Germline values: CDR1 SGHTA, CDR2 FQGNSA. The CDR3 is 14 amino acids. Trimming took 1 base from V and 6 from J, leaving 13 bases between them. The CDR3 nucleotides read TGTGCCAGCAGCTTAGGTGCCAGGGTGGGCGAGCAGTACTTC. It yields the protein CASSLGARVGEQYF.

The gene calls are TRBV15 and TRBJ2-5; the D is unclear. The CDR3 is 13 amino acids. Germline V CDR1 and CDR2: LNHNV, YYDKDF (reference sequence). V was cut by 0 bases and J by 4 bases, with 6 bases left in between. CDR3 in DNA: TGTGCCACCAGCAGAGAAAAGAGAGAGACCCAGTACTTC. As protein: CATSREKRETQYF.

This chain connects TRBV12-5 to TRBJ2-1; D perhaps matches TRBD2 (5 bases). The CDR3 loop spans 12 amino acids. Trimming left V 6 bases short and J 10 bases short, with 13 bases between. Germline CDR1 reads LGHNT; CDR2 reads FRNRAP. The CDR3 is CASGPGWREQFF. In DNA form, the CDR3 reads TGTGCTAGTGGCCCCGGTTGGAGGGAGCAGTTCTTC. Drawing the rest from reference TRBV12-5 and TRBJ2-1, the complete variable domain is DARVTQTPRHKVTEMGQEVTMRCQPILGHNTVFWYRQTMMQGLELLAYFRNRAPLDDSGMPKDRFSAEMPDATLATLKIQPSEPRDSAVYFCASGPGWREQFFGPGTRLTVL.

This clone was detected only once. The chain uses TRBV4-3 and TRBJ2-7; D is uncertain. V lost 0 bases to trimming and J lost 0 bases, with 9 bases between them. This CDR3 comprises 15 residues. CDR1 is LGHNA, CDR2 YSLEER, per germline. Here the CDR3 DNA reads TGCGCCAGCAGCCAAGAAACTCCTTTCTCCTACGAGCAGTACTTC. Its protein product is CASSQETPFSYEQYF.

This chain connects TRBV18 to TRBJ1-1; no firm D call. CDR1 and CDR2 from the germline V gene are KGHSH and LQKENI. Trimming shortened V by 2 bases and J by 1 base, and 8 bases separated the two germline ends. There are 14 residues in the CDR3. CDR3 nucleotides: TGTGCCAGCTCACCATATACCAGGAACACTGAAGCTTTCTTT. Protein product: CASSPYTRNTEAFF.

V usage is TRBV9 and J usage is TRBJ2-1, with a possible D match to TRBD1 (7 bases). The V end was cut by 4 bases, the J end by 8 bases, with 22 bases between. This CDR3 is 16 amino acids long. Germline CDR1 is SGDLS and CDR2 is YYNGEE. This CDR3 reads CASSPSPRDRDYEQFF. The CDR3 nucleotides read TGTGCCAGCAGCCCGAGCCCTCGCGACAGGGACTATGAGCAGTTCTTC.

The table lists this clone with a few counts. The rearrangement uses TRBV27 and TRBJ1-6, with TRBD1 identical over 7 bases. V lost 5 bases and J lost 10; bases outside the gene matches: 11. Germline lookup yields CDR1 MNHEY and CDR2 SMNVEV (reference sequence). The CDR3 length is 15 residues. CDR3 DNA sequence: TGTGCCAGCAGTCCTCGTTACAGGGGAAGCTCACCCCTCCACTTT. This gives the protein CASSPRYRGSSPLHF.

The chain combines TRBV9 with TRBJ1-2, with TRBD1 matching over 7 bases. Germline CDR1 is SGDLS and CDR2 is YYNGEE. CDR3 length equals 15 residues. V dropped 4 bases and J dropped 8; count of bases not matched to a gene: 14. CDR3 residues: CASSFAGQSFGGYTF. CDR3 coding DNA: TGTGCCAGCAGCTTCGCGGGACAGTCCTTCGGGGGCTACACCTTC.

V is TRBV7-9 and J is TRBJ1-2; D is unresolved. The CDR3 is made up of 11 amino acids. Trimming left V 2 bases short and J 6 bases short, with 4 bases between. CDR1 SEHNR and CDR2 FQNEAQ come from the germline V gene (reference sequence). The CDR3 nucleotides are TGTGCCAGCAGCTTACTTAATGGCTACACCTTC. Its translation is CASSLLNGYTF.

There are a few counts of this clone. The genes are TRBV30 and TRBJ1-6, with TRBD1 identical over 7 bases. Germline lookup yields CDR1 GTSNPN and CDR2 SVGIG (reference sequence). The V and J ends lost 7 bases and 9 bases, in that order; junction bases with no gene match: 6. There are 12 residues in the CDR3. The CDR3 nucleotides read TGTGCCTACAGGGGAGGTAGTTCACCCCTCCACTTT. This sequence encodes CAYRGGSSPLHF.